Below are 29 T cell receptor beta chains sequenced from a single sample in a study of identical twins. TCRdb fed the 5' RACE reads into MiXCR, producing one record per CDR3 protein. The repertoire includes about 570,000 distinct CDR3 sequences, just under 10% of them detected once, and roughly 3.2% sits in the top ten. The same sample was also studied in work on yellow fever vaccine responses in identical twins.

The sequenced material came from PBMCs. All receptors derive from a woman under 30 in good health.

This clonotype was seen only a few times. The chain joins TRBV29-1 to TRBJ2-2; the D is unclear. Trimming cost V 4 bases and J 0 bases, with 9 bases left between them. Germline-derived CDR1 and CDR2 are SQVTM and ANQGSEA. The CDR3 extends over 14 amino acids. This CDR3 reads CSVVEKANTGELFF. The CDR3 DNA reads as TGCAGCGTTGTGGAGAAAGCGAACACCGGGGAGCTGTTTTTT.

This clonotype has a handful of counts. The chain couples TRBV7-9 to TRBJ2-3, with D possibly being TRBD1 or TRBD2 (5 bases each). V was trimmed by 1 base and J by 6 bases, leaving 17 bases between them. The CDR3 is 16 residues long. Germline V gives CDR1 SEHNR, CDR2 FQNEAQ (reference sequence). In DNA, the CDR3 is TGTGCCAGCAGCTTAGGTGGGACGGCCCTAGGCGATACGCAGTATTTT. Translated, it gives CASSLGGTALGDTQYF.

J is TRBJ2-7 and V is TRBV29-1; D could derive from TRBD1 or TRBD2 (5 bases each). V lost 3 bases, J lost 2 bases, and 20 bases lay in between. CDR3 length: 16 residues. Germline CDR1 SQVTM, CDR2 ANQGSEA. This CDR3 is CSVDSRVAGSTYEQYF. CDR3 bases: TGCAGCGTTGATAGCAGGGTGGCAGGGAGTACCTACGAGCAGTACTTC.

In nucleotides, the CDR3 is TGTGCCAGCAGCCAAGACGCTTATGGCTACACCTTC. Protein sequence: CASSQDAYGYTF. This sequence joins TRBV3-1 and TRBJ1-2; D gene uncertain. Between the trimmed V and J ends, which lost 0 bases and 5 bases, there was a span of 4 bases. Germline assignment: CDR1 LGHDT and CDR2 YNNKEL (reference sequence). The CDR3 is 12 residues long.

This clonotype was detected a few times. The chain combines TRBV19 with TRBJ1-2; 7 nucleotides line up with TRBD1. The germline CDR1 and CDR2 sequences are LNHDA and SQIVND (reference sequence). The CDR3 extends over 12 amino acids. J lost 8 bases, V lost 6 bases, and 6 bases had no gene match. In nucleotides, the CDR3 is TGTGCCAGTAGCTCCTACAGGGGAGGCTACACCTTC. Amino acids: CASSSYRGGYTF.

A few counts support this clonotype. The chain carries TRBV11-2 and TRBJ2-7; no firm D call. The V end lost 3 bases, the J end lost 5 bases, and 8 bases lay between the germline ends. CDR1 is SGHAT and CDR2 is FQNNGV in the germline V gene. CDR3 length equals 12 residues. CDR3 residues: CASSLLQNEQYF. CDR3 DNA: TGTGCCAGCAGCTTGTTACAGAACGAGCAGTACTTC.

This clonotype was detected ten times or more. The rearrangement uses TRBV12-3 or TRBV12-4 and TRBJ1-4; a possible D gene is TRBD1 (5 bases). V lost 3 bases, J lost 13 bases, and 15 bases lay in between. The CDR3 is made up of 13 amino acids. The CDR3 nucleotides read TGTGCCAGCAGTTTTTTAGGGGACGGGGGACTGTTTTTT. Protein sequence: CASSFLGDGGLFF.

This chain links TRBV7-8 with TRBJ2-2; possible D gene TRBD1, 6 bases. CDR3 length: 16 residues. Germline values: CDR1 SGHVS, CDR2 FQNEAQ. V was pared by 5 bases and J by 2 bases, with 15 bases between. The CDR3, as DNA: TGTGCCAGCAGCACACCCACAGGGCTTAACACCGGGGAGCTGTTTTTT. Translation gives CASSTPTGLNTGELFF.

This clonotype was recorded at least ten times. The gene calls are TRBV12-3 or TRBV12-4 and TRBJ2-3; 8 bases agree with TRBD2. The CDR3 spans 15 residues. V lost 7 bases to trimming and J lost 1 base; unmatched junction nucleotides: 7. CDR3 region: CASTLSGKGTDTQYF. DNA for the CDR3: TGTGCCAGCACCCTTAGCGGGAAAGGCACAGATACGCAGTATTTT.

This clonotype came up many times. V and J are TRBV10-3 and TRBJ2-3; TRBD1 matches at 9 bases. V trimming: 3 bases; J trimming: 4 bases; junction bases outside the gene matches: 8. CDR1 ENHRY and CDR2 SYGVKD come from the germline V gene. The CDR3 is made up of 16 amino acids. CDR3 sequence reads: CAISETPGQGADTQYF. The CDR3 DNA reads as TGTGCCATCAGTGAAACTCCGGGACAGGGAGCAGATACGCAGTATTTT.

This clonotype has a handful of counts. The chain employs TRBV10-3 and TRBJ2-5; D might be TRBD2 (5 bases). Germline CDR1 reads ENHRY; CDR2 reads SYGVKD. V was trimmed by 2 bases and J by 1 base, leaving 17 bases between them. The CDR3 is made up of 17 amino acids. The CDR3 DNA follows: TGTGCCATCAGTGAGACCAGAACGCTAGCCTCCCAAGAGACCCAGTACTTC. Residues: CAISETRTLASQETQYF.

The table lists this clonotype with many counts. The rearrangement links TRBV3-1 to TRBJ1-6; D remains ambiguous. From germline, CDR1 is LGHDT and CDR2 YNNKEL (reference sequence). V lost 0 bases to trimming and J lost 7 bases, with 10 bases between them. This CDR3 is 15 amino acids long. The CDR3 nucleotides are TGTGCCAGCAGCCAAGAGGGGAGCGCCAATTCACCCCTCCACTTT. It is translated as CASSQEGSANSPLHF.

This clonotype was recorded a few times. The CDR3 loop is CASITSGQSYEQYF. CDR3 DNA: TGTGCCAGCATAACTAGCGGGCAATCCTACGAGCAGTACTTC. The genes are TRBV6-2 or TRBV6-3 and TRBJ2-7; 9 bases line up with TRBD2. CDR3 size: 14 residues. Germline trimming cut 7 bases from V and 1 base from J; bases unmatched to any gene: 5. The germline CDR1 and CDR2 sequences are MNHEY and SVGEGT.

This clonotype was recorded a few times. J is TRBJ2-5 and V is TRBV7-2; perhaps D is TRBD1 or TRBD2 (5 bases each). Germline values: CDR1 SGHTA, CDR2 FQGNSA. CDR3 length equals 15 residues. V gave up 3 bases and J gave up 4 bases, with 15 bases separating them. CDR3: CASSFDWGIPETQYF. CDR3 in DNA: TGTGCCAGCAGCTTCGACTGGGGGATTCCAGAGACCCAGTACTTC.

The sample holds a few counts of this clonotype. The chain is built from TRBV6-6 and TRBJ2-3; no firm D call. Trimming shortened V by 6 bases and J by 6 bases, and 10 bases separated the two germline ends. Germline values: CDR1 MNHNY, CDR2 SVGAGI (reference sequence). This CDR3 is 12 amino acids long. Written as DNA, the CDR3 is TGTGCCAGCAGCCCTATGAGGGATACGCAGTATTTT. Amino acids: CASSPMRDTQYF.

The V call is TRBV30, the J call TRBJ2-2; 7 bases match TRBD2. The germline gives CDR1 GTSNPN, CDR2 SVGIG (reference sequence). CDR3 length: 14 residues. The CDR3 coding sequence is TGTGCGTCCCCGGCTAGCGGAAACACCGGGGAGCTGTTTTTT. It yields the protein CASPASGNTGELFF.

Concerning this clonotype: The junction does not match germline at one end; this may be a read error. The chain has TRBV20-1 and TRBJ2-1, with 11 bases that match TRBD2. The CDR3 extends over 16 amino acids. Germline V gene data show CDR1 as DFQATT and CDR2 as SNEGSKA (reference sequence). The CDR3 reads CCARVTSGGGYNEQFF. The CDR3 DNA reads as TGCTGTGCTAGAGTAACTAGCGGGGGAGGCTACAATGAGCAGTTCTTC.

This clonotype has a count of ten or more. The chain combines TRBV3-1 with TRBJ1-1; D might be TRBD1 (5 bases). The CDR3 has 12 residues. V was cut by 4 bases and J by 5 bases, with 8 bases left in between. CDR1 and CDR2 from the germline V gene are LGHDT and YNNKEL (reference sequence). The DNA of the CDR3 is TGTGCCAGCAGCCCTCAGGGAACTGAAGCTTTCTTT. Its translation: CASSPQGTEAFF.

The V gene is TRBV7-8, the J gene TRBJ2-7, with 9 bases identical to TRBD1. In germline, CDR1 is SGHVS, CDR2 FQNEAQ. The CDR3 sequence is 15 residues long. V lost 3 bases, J lost 2 bases, and 5 bases stayed unmatched. CDR3 nucleotides: TGTGCCAGCAGCTTCTCGGGACAGGGCCCCTACGAGCAGTACTTC. The encoded protein is CASSFSGQGPYEQYF.

This clonotype was detected ten times or more. V usage is TRBV15 and J usage is TRBJ2-2; TRBD2 might be the D (6 bases). CDR3 length equals 14 residues. CDR1 is LNHNV, CDR2 YYDKDF, per germline (reference sequence). Trimming cost V 5 bases and J 3 bases, with 10 bases left between them. CDR3 region: CATSGPGDTGELFF. The CDR3 DNA reads TGTGCCACCAGCGGCCCGGGGGACACCGGGGAGCTGTTTTTT.

This clonotype was picked up a small number of times. This could be a read error, since a much larger clone is one nucleotide away. The V and J genes are TRBV11-2 and TRBJ2-1; D possibly uses TRBD1 or TRBD2 (7 bases each). CDR1 is SGHAT and CDR2 is FQNNGV in the germline V gene. V lost 3 bases to trimming and J lost 5 bases, with 14 bases between them. This CDR3 is built from 15 residues. In DNA form, the CDR3 reads TGTGCCAGCAGCTTTTGGGGGAGGGGGCACAATGAGCAGTTCTTC. It encodes CASSFWGRGHNEQFF.

V and J are TRBV3-1 and TRBJ1-1, with 7 bases lining up with TRBD1. The germline CDR1 and CDR2 sequences are LGHDT and YNNKEL (reference sequence). The CDR3 totals 14 residues. The V segment lost 0 bases and the J segment 7 bases; nucleotides outside the gene matches: 5. CDR3 region: CASSQDPGTVEAFF. The CDR3 nucleotides read TGTGCCAGCAGCCAAGACCCGGGGACAGTTGAAGCTTTCTTT. The entire variable domain, with the rest obtained from reference TRBV3-1 and TRBJ1-1, is as follows: DTAVSQTPKYLVTQMGNDKSIKCEQNLGHDTMYWYKQDSKKFLKIMFSYNNKELIINETVPNRFSPKSPDKAHLNLHINSLELGDSAVYFCASSQDPGTVEAFFGQGTRLTVV.

The rearrangement links TRBV5-6 to TRBJ1-1, with D possibly matching TRBD1 (6 bases). Trimming pared 2 bases from V and 3 bases from J, leaving 17 bases between. In germline, CDR1 is SGHDT, CDR2 YYEEEE. The CDR3 spans 16 residues. Here the CDR3 DNA reads TGTGCCAGCAGCTTCCGAAGGGGGGCCGGGGACACTGAAGCTTTCTTT. The encoded protein is CASSFRRGAGDTEAFF.

V usage is TRBV20-1 and J usage is TRBJ2-5, with 12 bases lining up with TRBD2. V lost 5 bases, J lost 3 bases, and 7 bases stayed unmatched. Germline V gene sequence: CDR1 DFQATT, CDR2 SNEGSKA (reference sequence). This CDR3 region has 15 residues. CDR3 DNA: TGCAGTGCTCGAAAGACTAGCGGGGGAAAAGAGACCCAGTACTTC. Residues: CSARKTSGGKETQYF.

In its sample, this clonotype was seen many times. The V gene is TRBV10-3, the J gene TRBJ1-6; 9 bases match TRBD1. With V trimmed by 2 bases and J by 9 bases, 5 bases remained unmatched. The CDR3 runs 15 residues. Germline CDR1 is ENHRY and CDR2 is SYGVKD. The CDR3 spells CAISEAGTGLSPLHF. For the CDR3, the DNA is TGTGCCATCAGTGAGGCCGGGACAGGGCTTTCACCCCTCCACTTT.

This clonotype was counted at least ten times. This chain uses TRBV7-9 with TRBJ2-1; the D gene is possibly TRBD1 (5 bases). Deletions cut 5 bases from V and 7 bases from J, with 12 bases between. CDR1 and CDR2 (germline): SEHNR, FQNEAQ (reference sequence). This CDR3 is built from 13 residues. The CDR3 coding sequence is TGTGCCAGCAGCCCGGCTAGGGGAAATGAGCAGTTCTTC. The encoded protein is CASSPARGNEQFF.

The chain combines TRBV7-2 with TRBJ2-1, with TRBD2 identical over 12 bases. With V trimmed by 5 bases and J by 15 bases, 14 bases remained unmatched. The germline V gene encodes CDR1 SGHTA and CDR2 FQGNSA. CDR3 length: 15 residues. The CDR3 here is CASSPEGLAGPLRFF. CDR3 nucleotide sequence: TGTGCCAGCAGCCCCGAAGGACTAGCGGGGCCGCTTCGGTTCTTC.

This clonotype was observed a handful of times. V is TRBV28 and J is TRBJ2-5, with unresolved D. Germline CDR1 is MDHEN and CDR2 is SYDVKM. Trimming pared 3 bases from V and 2 bases from J, leaving 10 bases between. CDR3 size: 14 residues. CDR3 coding DNA: TGTGCCAGCAGTTTTCGCGAGCCTCAAGAGACCCAGTACTTC. Translating gives CASSFREPQETQYF. Combining the CDR3 with reference TRBV28 and TRBJ2-5 gives the whole variable domain DVKVTQSSRYLVKRTGEKVFLECVQDMDHENMFWYRQDPGLGLRLIYFSYDVKMKEKGDIPEGYSVSREKKERFSLILESASTNQTSMYLCASSFREPQETQYFGPGTRLLVL.

This clonotype showed up just a few times. The chain joins TRBV4-3 to TRBJ2-3, with 7 bases fitting TRBD2. Trimming cost V 0 bases and J 3 bases; bases outside gene matches: 6. The germline CDR1 and CDR2 sequences are LGHNA and YSLEER. This CDR3 has 16 residues. The CDR3 bases are TGCGCCAGCAGCCAAGAGTGGGGGGAGGGTACAGATACGCAGTATTTT. Residues: CASSQEWGEGTDTQYF.